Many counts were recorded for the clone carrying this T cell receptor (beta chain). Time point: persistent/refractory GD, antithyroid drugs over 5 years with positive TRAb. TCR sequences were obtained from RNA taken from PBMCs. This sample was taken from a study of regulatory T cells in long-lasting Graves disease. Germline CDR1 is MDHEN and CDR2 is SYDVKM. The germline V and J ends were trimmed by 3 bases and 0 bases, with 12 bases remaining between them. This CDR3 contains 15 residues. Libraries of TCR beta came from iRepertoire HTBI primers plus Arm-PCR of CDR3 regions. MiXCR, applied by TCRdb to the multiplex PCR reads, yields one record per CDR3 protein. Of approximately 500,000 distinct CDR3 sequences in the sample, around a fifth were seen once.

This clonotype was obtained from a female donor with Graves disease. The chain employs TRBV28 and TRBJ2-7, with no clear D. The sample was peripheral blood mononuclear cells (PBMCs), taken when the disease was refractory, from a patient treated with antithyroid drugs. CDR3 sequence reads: CASSFRAEVSYEQYF. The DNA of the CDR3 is TGTGCCAGCAGTTTCCGGGCCGAGGTCTCCTACGAGCAGTACTTC. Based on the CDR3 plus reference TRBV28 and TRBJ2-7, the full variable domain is DVKVTQSSRYLVKRTGEKVFLECVQDMDHENMFWYRQDPGLGLRLIYFSYDVKMKEKGDIPEGYSVSREKKERFSLILESASTNQTSMYLCASSFRAEVSYEQYFGPGTRLTVT.